The present T cell receptor (beta chain) was sequenced within a study of T cell responses to AZD1222 COVID-19 vaccine. Study-wide results and limits: White British ancestry dominated among donors, who included more females, and clonal diversity was possibly underestimated. Recipients of AZD1222 seropositive at baseline numbered only 5 to 7. Receipt of two AZD1222 doses was followed by a rise in Spike-specific TCR breadth and depth.

The method was immunoSEQ multiplex PCR; TCRdb's version includes in-frame clones alone and lacks a portion of them. Of some 140,000 clones listed, about 90% are singletons. Regarding this clone: The antigen is undetermined.

The TCR sequence derives from an adult in good health. The sequencing used peripheral blood, collected on day 0 of AZD1222 vaccination.

The CDR3 sequence is CASSTRERTEAFF. The CDR3 DNA reads TGTGCCAGCAGTACAAGAGAGAGAACTGAAGCTTTCTTT. This sequence joins TRBV7-6 and TRBJ1-1; D gene unclear. The CDR3 has 13 residues. The germline CDR1 and CDR2 sequences are SGHVS and FNYEAQ. V was pared by 6 bases and J by 5 bases, with 13 bases between.